This is a list of T cell receptor beta chains from one sample in a study of blood T cell repertoires in COVID-19. Using immunoSEQ multiplex PCR, the repertoire was profiled, and TCRdb retains in-frame clones only, with some absent. The sample carries around 60,000 clones, nearly 90% recorded once. Sequencing was done on a sample of peripheral blood. The origin of the receptors is a man between 45 and 60 years old with active COVID-19. Each CDR3 is given with its conserved first and last residue. The order of the fields is CDR3 length, J gene, D gene, clone size, V gene, CDR3 protein, CDR3 DNA. The D gene is left open where the match is weak. Rows give clone size only sometimes, using once, few, many, or a class for an expanded clone.

length: 18; J: TRBJ1-5; D: .; size: .; V: TRBV6-2/TRBV6-3; CDR3: CASSYAYSRGGSNQPQHF; DNA: TGTGCCAGCAGTTACGCGTATTCGAGGGGAGGCAGCAATCAGCCCCAGCATTTT
length: 16; J: TRBJ2-1; D: TRBD1; size: .; V: TRBV2; CDR3: CASEGFTGVAYNEQFF; DNA: TGTGCCAGCGAAGGATTTACAGGGGTAGCCTACAATGAGCAGTTCTTC
length: 18; J: TRBJ1-3; D: TRBD1; size: .; V: TRBV9; CDR3: CASSLPGTGTFSGNTIYF; DNA: TGTGCCAGCAGCTTACCCGGGACAGGGACTTTCTCTGGAAACACCATATATTTT
length: 13; J: TRBJ1-2; D: TRBD1; size: once; V: TRBV7-9; CDR3: CASSSGQIYGYTF; DNA: TGTGCCAGCAGCTCGGGACAGATCTATGGCTACACCTTC
length: 16; J: TRBJ2-2; D: TRBD2; size: once; V: TRBV2; CDR3: CASLAGAGGNTGELFF; DNA: TGTGCCAGCCTCGCGGGAGCGGGGGGTAACACCGGGGAGCTGTTTTTT
length: 13; J: TRBJ1-1; D: .; size: .; V: TRBV29-1; CDR3: CSVGGGLRTEAFF; DNA: TGCAGCGTTGGGGGGGGGCTGAGGACTGAAGCTTTCTTT
length: 14; J: TRBJ1-2; D: TRBD1; size: .; V: TRBV30; CDR3: CARTPGTGRSGYTF; DNA: TGTGCCCGGACCCCCGGGACAGGGAGATCCGGCTACACCTTC
length: 11; J: TRBJ2-1; D: .; size: .; V: TRBV29-1; CDR3: CSVELYNEQFF; DNA: TGCAGCGTTGAACTTTACAATGAGCAGTTCTTC
length: 13; J: TRBJ2-7; D: .; size: .; V: TRBV6-5; CDR3: CASEGGGSYEQYF; DNA: TGTGCCTCCGAAGGGGGGGGCTCCTACGAGCAGTACTTC
length: 14; J: TRBJ1-1; D: .; size: .; V: TRBV10-3; CDR3: CATSERGENTEAFF; DNA: TGTGCCACCTCCGAACGGGGGGAGAACACTGAAGCTTTCTTT
length: 14; J: TRBJ2-5; D: .; size: .; V: TRBV5-1; CDR3: CASSLVGGQETQYF; DNA: TGCGCCAGCAGCTTGGTTGGGGGGCAAGAGACCCAGTACTTC
length: 12; J: TRBJ1-1; D: .; size: .; V: TRBV12-5; CDR3: CASGLGTSEAFF; DNA: TGTGCTAGTGGTTTAGGGACATCCGAAGCTTTCTTT
length: 15; J: TRBJ1-5; D: TRBD1; size: once; V: TRBV2; CDR3: CASSDGTGGNQPQHF; DNA: TGTGCCAGCAGCGACGGGACAGGGGGCAATCAGCCCCAGCATTTT
length: 13; J: TRBJ1-2; D: .; size: .; V: TRBV6-5; CDR3: CASSFGNVYGYTF; DNA: TGTGCCAGCAGTTTCGGTAACGTCTATGGCTACACCTTC
length: 11; J: TRBJ1-2; D: .; size: .; V: TRBV29-1; CDR3: CSVATAGGYTF; DNA: TGCAGCGTTGCCACGGCGGGGGGCTACACCTTC
length: 13; J: TRBJ1-1; D: .; size: .; V: TRBV7-2; CDR3: CASSSTTYTEAFF; DNA: TGTGCCAGCAGCTCGACTACCTATACTGAAGCTTTCTTT
length: 16; J: TRBJ1-5; D: TRBD1; size: .; V: TRBV24-1; CDR3: CATSDLQGTGGGPQHF; DNA: TGTGCCACCAGTGATTTGCAAGGGACAGGGGGTGGGCCCCAGCATTTT
length: 14; J: TRBJ1-2; D: .; size: .; V: TRBV7-2; CDR3: CASSSSGGSYGYTF; DNA: TGTGCCAGCAGCTCCTCGGGGGGGAGCTATGGCTACACCTTC
length: 15; J: TRBJ2-7; D: TRBD1; size: medium-sized; V: TRBV6-5; CDR3: CASSSQRTGSYEQYF; DNA: TGTGCCAGCAGTTCCCAACGGACAGGTTCCTACGAGCAGTACTTC
length: 11; J: TRBJ2-3; D: .; size: .; V: TRBV14; CDR3: CASSQQDTQYF; DNA: TGTGCCAGCAGCCAACAAGATACGCAGTATTTT
length: 14; J: TRBJ2-7; D: .; size: .; V: TRBV29-1; CDR3: CSARSIRGNYEQYF; DNA: TGCAGCGCCCGAAGCATTAGGGGGAACTACGAGCAGTACTTC
length: 11; J: TRBJ2-4; D: .; size: .; V: TRBV6-5; CDR3: CASPRGGIQYF; DNA: TGTGCCAGCCCTAGGGGGGGTATTCAGTACTTC
length: 15; J: TRBJ2-2; D: TRBD1; size: .; V: TRBV19; CDR3: CASSGGQGFAGELFF; DNA: TGTGCCAGTAGTGGGGGACAGGGGTTCGCCGGGGAGCTGTTTTTT
length: 16; J: TRBJ2-7; D: TRBD1; size: .; V: TRBV7-2; CDR3: CASSQRGGQGSYEQYF; DNA: TGTGCCAGCAGCCAGAGGGGGGGACAGGGGAGTTACGAGCAGTACTTC
length: 13; J: TRBJ2-7; D: .; size: few; V: TRBV4-1; CDR3: CASSQASTYEQYF; DNA: TGCGCCAGCAGCCAAGCCAGTACCTACGAGCAGTACTTC
length: 17; J: TRBJ1-4; D: .; size: .; V: TRBV5-1; CDR3: CASSLTTGSSGREKLFF; DNA: TGCGCCAGCAGCTTAACCACAGGGTCGTCTGGTCGTGAAAAACTGTTTTTT
length: 13; J: TRBJ1-1; D: .; size: few; V: TRBV7-3; CDR3: CASSPGQNTEAFF; DNA: TGTGCCAGCAGCCCTGGACAGAACACTGAAGCTTTCTTT
length: 16; J: TRBJ2-1; D: TRBD2; size: .; V: TRBV7-2; CDR3: CASSYGGAGGQRLQFF; DNA: TGTGCCAGCAGCTACGGGGGGGCCGGGGGCCAACGACTACAGTTCTTC
length: 15; J: TRBJ2-7; D: .; size: .; V: TRBV7-2; CDR3: CASSLVQGFSYEQYF; DNA: TGTGCCAGCAGCTTAGTGCAGGGGTTCTCCTACGAGCAGTACTTC
length: 14; J: TRBJ1-4; D: TRBD1; size: once; V: TRBV2; CDR3: CASSDRTGEEKLFF; DNA: TGTGCCAGCAGTGATAGGACAGGGGAAGAAAAACTGTTTTTT
length: 15; J: TRBJ2-2; D: .; size: .; V: TRBV11-2; CDR3: CASSSGTLYTGELFF; DNA: TGTGCCAGCAGCTCCGGGACACTTTACACCGGGGAGCTGTTTTTT
length: 14; J: TRBJ1-6; D: .; size: once; V: TRBV2; CDR3: CASTPGGGGSPLHF; DNA: TGTGCCAGCACCCCTGGGGGCGGCGGTTCACCCCTCCACTTT
length: 12; J: TRBJ2-7; D: .; size: .; V: TRBV24-1; CDR3: CATGRGFYEQYF; DNA: TGTGCCACCGGCAGAGGATTCTACGAGCAGTACTTC
length: 12; J: TRBJ1-2; D: .; size: once; V: TRBV10-3; CDR3: CAISDQEDGCTF; DNA: TGTGCCATCAGTGATCAGGAGGATGGGTGCACCTTC
length: 17; J: TRBJ2-1; D: TRBD1; size: .; V: TRBV20-1; CDR3: CSASKPGGTEAYNEQFF; DNA: TGCAGTGCTAGTAAGCCAGGGGGTACAGAGGCCTACAATGAGCAGTTCTTC
length: 15; J: TRBJ2-3; D: TRBD1; size: .; V: TRBV11-3; CDR3: CASSLRTGGRDTQYF; DNA: TGTGCCAGCAGCTTACGGACAGGGGGCAGGGATACGCAGTATTTT
length: 14; J: TRBJ1-5; D: TRBD1; size: .; V: TRBV30; CDR3: CAWSTGTVGQPQHF; DNA: TGTGCCTGGAGCACCGGGACAGTAGGACAGCCCCAGCATTTT
length: 14; J: TRBJ2-7; D: .; size: .; V: TRBV7-2; CDR3: CASSLATGAYEQYF; DNA: TGTGCCAGCAGCTTAGCGACGGGGGCCTACGAGCAGTACTTC
length: 15; J: TRBJ1-5; D: .; size: .; V: TRBV12-1; CDR3: CAEMRGKYSNQPQHF; DNA: TGTGCCGAAATGAGGGGGAAATATAGCAATCAGCCCCAGCATTTT
length: 15; J: TRBJ1-5; D: .; size: few; V: TRBV10-3; CDR3: CAISEDPGNNQPQHF; DNA: TGTGCCATCAGTGAGGATCCGGGTAACAATCAGCCCCAGCATTTT
length: 13; J: TRBJ1-6; D: .; size: .; V: TRBV6-6; CDR3: CASRGGSNSPLHF; DNA: TGTGCCAGCAGGGGGGGATCCAATTCACCCCTCCACTTT
length: 14; J: TRBJ1-3; D: .; size: .; V: TRBV18; CDR3: CASSPPTAGNTIYF; DNA: TGTGCCAGCTCACCCCCGACAGCTGGAAACACCATATATTTT
length: 15; J: TRBJ2-2; D: .; size: .; V: TRBV6-5; CDR3: CASSPLGQNTGELFF; DNA: TGTGCCAGCAGTCCACTGGGGCAGAACACCGGGGAGCTGTTTTTT
length: 12; J: TRBJ2-5; D: .; size: .; V: TRBV5-1; CDR3: CASSDLQETQYF; DNA: TGCGCCAGCAGCGACTTACAAGAGACCCAGTACTTC
length: 17; J: TRBJ2-5; D: TRBD2; size: .; V: TRBV15; CDR3: CATSRDSRLAGRETQYF; DNA: TGTGCCACCAGCAGAGATAGCCGACTAGCTGGCCGGGAGACCCAGTACTTC
length: 15; J: TRBJ2-2; D: .; size: .; V: TRBV13; CDR3: CASSWRGLGPGELFF; DNA: TGTGCCAGCAGCTGGAGGGGACTCGGACCCGGGGAGCTGTTTTTT
length: 16; J: TRBJ2-5; D: TRBD1; size: .; V: TRBV7-7; CDR3: CASSPLDRGTQETQYF; DNA: TGTGCTAGCAGCCCCTTAGACAGGGGGACCCAAGAGACCCAGTACTTC
length: 14; J: TRBJ1-1; D: .; size: .; V: TRBV6-2/TRBV6-3; CDR3: CASSYQGMNTEAFF; DNA: TGTGCCAGCAGTTACCAGGGGATGAACACTGAAGCTTTCTTT
length: 13; J: TRBJ2-1; D: .; size: .; V: TRBV12-3/TRBV12-4; CDR3: CASSFNSYNEQFF; DNA: TGTGCCAGCAGTTTTAACAGCTACAATGAGCAGTTCTTC
length: 14; J: TRBJ1-4; D: .; size: .; V: TRBV19; CDR3: CASSISGAGEKLFF; DNA: TGTGCCAGTAGTATTTCAGGGGCAGGTGAAAAACTGTTTTTT
length: 12; J: TRBJ1-1; D: TRBD1; size: .; V: TRBV19; CDR3: CASSGGTAEAFF; DNA: TGTGCCAGTAGTGGCGGGACAGCTGAAGCTTTCTTT
length: 13; J: TRBJ1-4; D: TRBD1; size: few; V: TRBV3-1/TRBV3-2; CDR3: CASSQGQGQGLFF; DNA: TGTGCCAGCAGCCAAGGACAGGGCCAGGGTCTGTTTTTT
length: 13; J: TRBJ1-6; D: .; size: .; V: TRBV19; CDR3: CASSIEAMSPLHF; DNA: TGTGCCAGTAGTATAGAGGCCATGTCACCCCTCCACTTT
length: 13; J: TRBJ1-5; D: .; size: .; V: TRBV29-1; CDR3: CSVAWGDLQPQHF; DNA: TGCAGCGTTGCTTGGGGGGATCTGCAGCCCCAGCATTTT
length: 16; J: TRBJ2-1; D: .; size: .; V: TRBV3-1/TRBV3-2; CDR3: CASSPVRLGGYNEQFF; DNA: TGTGCCAGCAGCCCCGTACGACTAGGTGGTTACAATGAGCAGTTCTTC
length: 21; J: TRBJ2-1; D: TRBD2; size: .; V: TRBV7-6; CDR3: CASSSRILQGRGGSSYNEQFF; DNA: TGTGCCAGCAGCTCCCGGATTTTACAGGGTCGGGGGGGGAGCTCCTACAATGAGCAGTTCTTC
length: 13; J: TRBJ1-2; D: TRBD1; size: .; V: TRBV5-6; CDR3: CASSLGTDYGYTF; DNA: TGTGCCAGCAGCTTAGGGACAGACTATGGCTACACCTTC
length: 15; J: TRBJ1-3; D: .; size: .; V: TRBV5-4; CDR3: CASSPGAERGNTIYF; DNA: TGTGCCAGCTCACCTGGGGCCGAGAGAGGAAACACCATATATTTT
length: 19; J: TRBJ2-1; D: .; size: .; V: TRBV6-1; CDR3: CASSVGRGAGGSSYNEQFF; DNA: TGTGCCAGCAGTGTTGGACGGGGGGCTGGCGGATCATCCTACAATGAGCAGTTCTTC
length: 15; J: TRBJ1-5; D: .; size: .; V: TRBV3-1/TRBV3-2; CDR3: CASSQEGVNRQPQHF; DNA: TGTGCCAGCAGCCAAGAAGGAGTCAACCGGCAGCCCCAGCATTTT